The next 6 T cell receptor beta chains were all read from a single sample in a study of cytomegalovirus exposure and HLA in healthy donors. The primer mix had 60 Vbeta and 13 Jbeta primers. This table comes from immunoSEQ multiplex PCR, and its TCRdb copy is limited to in-frame clones, with some not included. Here the sample spans more than 95,000 clones, approximately 80% being singletons. The source material was PBMCs. These receptors originate from a woman aged 40-49 years in good health and CMV-seropositive.

The chain combines TRBV7-2 with TRBJ2-2; 10 bases fit TRBD2. CDR3 length: 14 residues. The germline V gene encodes CDR1 SGHTA and CDR2 FQGNSA. V was pared by 5 bases and J by 6 bases, with 3 bases of the junction left unmatched. The CDR3 here is CASSQGLASGELFF. DNA for the CDR3: TGTGCCAGCAGCCAGGGACTAGCGTCCGGGGAGCTGTTTTTT.

V usage is TRBV27 and J usage is TRBJ1-1; the match to TRBD1 covers 8 bases. The V gene end was trimmed by 10 bases and the J gene end by 0 bases; junction bases not matched to a gene: 10. This CDR3 has 15 residues. Germline V CDR1 and CDR2: MNHEY, SMNVEV (reference sequence). The CDR3 loop is CATRIQQGVNTEAFF. For the CDR3, the DNA is TGTGCCACCAGGATTCAACAGGGGGTGAACACTGAAGCTTTCTTT.

CDR3 bases: TGTGCCAGCAGCTTGTATGAAGGGGCCATTGAGCAGTTCTTC. Protein product: CASSLYEGAIEQFF. This chain links TRBV5-5 with TRBJ2-1; tentatively, D is TRBD1 (5 bases). V gave up 1 base and J gave up 9 bases, with 14 bases separating them. Germline CDR1 is SGHKS and CDR2 is YYEKEE (reference sequence). This CDR3 comprises 14 residues.

V is TRBV5-1 and J is TRBJ1-1, with a tentative D call TRBD1 (6 bases). The CDR3 contains 15 residues. V lost 6 bases and J 4 bases, leaving 19 bases between the germline ends. The germline gives CDR1 SGHRS, CDR2 YFSETQ. CDR3 sequence (DNA): TGCGCCAGCACCCCCTCGGGAACCAGGGGCACTGAAGCTTTCTTT. It encodes CASTPSGTRGTEAFF.

This chain uses TRBV28 with TRBJ1-3; TRBD1 matches at 7 bases. The CDR3 covers 18 residues. J lost 0 bases, V lost 1 base, and 9 bases had no gene match. Looked up from germline, CDR1 is MDHEN and CDR2 is SYDVKM. The CDR3 DNA is TGTGCCAGCAGTTTATCCGGGGGACAGCTTTTCTCTGGAAACACCATATATTTT. Its protein product is CASSLSGGQLFSGNTIYF.

The J gene is TRBJ1-1, the V gene TRBV7-8; perhaps TRBD1 as D (5 bases). V lost 0 bases and J lost 5, with 13 bases in between. The CDR3 is made up of 15 amino acids. The germline V gene encodes CDR1 SGHVS and CDR2 FQNEAQ. This CDR3 is CASSLATGVKTEAFF. The CDR3 nucleotides read TGTGCCAGCAGCTTAGCAACGGGGGTAAAGACTGAAGCTTTCTTT.